The present TCR beta chain was sequenced within a study of cytomegalovirus exposure and HLA in healthy donors. Study-level points and caveats: The authors later found TCR association rates varying by HLA locus, with DRB1 most and HLA-C fewest. In an earlier analysis, productive rearrangement rates for most beta V segments clustered near 90% or 30%. A list of 164 TCR beta chains associated with cytomegalovirus was given.

With 60 Vbeta and 13 Jbeta primers, the PCR was carried out. Generated by immunoSEQ multiplex PCR, the TCRdb table keeps only in-frame clones and is missing some. Among 100,000 to 150,000 clones listed, about four fifths were seen once. While unrecorded immune exposures were likely, the donors were nominally healthy when sampled. To note about this clone: The antigen is not known.

The source material was PBMCs. This clonotype originated in a female donor in good health and CMV-seropositive.

The CDR3 reads CASSVAGSGNTIYF. The CDR3 DNA reads TGTGCCAGCAGCGTAGCGGGGTCTGGAAACACCATATATTTT. This chain joins TRBV9 and TRBJ1-3, with D uncertain. Germline V gives CDR1 SGDLS, CDR2 YYNGEE. The CDR3 loop spans 14 amino acids. With 0 bases removed from V and 1 base from J, the gap between germline ends came to 5 bases.